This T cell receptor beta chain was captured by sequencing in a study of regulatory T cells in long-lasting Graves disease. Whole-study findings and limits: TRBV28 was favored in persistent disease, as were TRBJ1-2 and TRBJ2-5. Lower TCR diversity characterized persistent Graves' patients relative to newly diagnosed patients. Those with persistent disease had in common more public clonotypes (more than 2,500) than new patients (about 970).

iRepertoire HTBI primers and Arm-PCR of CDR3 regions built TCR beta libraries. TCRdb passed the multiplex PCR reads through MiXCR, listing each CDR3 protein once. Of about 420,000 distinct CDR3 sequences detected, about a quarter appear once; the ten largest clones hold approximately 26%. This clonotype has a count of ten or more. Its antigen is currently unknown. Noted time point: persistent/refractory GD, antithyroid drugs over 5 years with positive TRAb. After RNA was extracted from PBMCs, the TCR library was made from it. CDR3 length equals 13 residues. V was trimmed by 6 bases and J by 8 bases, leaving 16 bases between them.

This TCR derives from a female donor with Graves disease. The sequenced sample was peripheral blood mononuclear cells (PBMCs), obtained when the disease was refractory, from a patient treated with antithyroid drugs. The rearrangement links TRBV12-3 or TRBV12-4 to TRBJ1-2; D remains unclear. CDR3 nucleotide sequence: TGTGCCAGCAGCCCGCCTGTCGCCTGGGGCTACACCTTC. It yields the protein CASSPPVAWGYTF.